What follows are 30 T cell receptor beta chains derived from one specimen sequenced in a study of cytomegalovirus exposure and HLA in healthy donors. In the PCR, 60 Vbeta and 13 Jbeta primers were used. Data came from immunoSEQ multiplex PCR; TCRdb stores just in-frame clones and leaves some out. The sample features tens of thousands of clones, with approximately 4.8% in its top ten. The specimen was PBMCs. The receptor source for this set is a female donor in good health and CMV-seronegative.

This chain links TRBV19 with TRBJ1-5, with TRBD1 as a possible D gene (6 bases). The V gene lost 2 bases and the J gene lost 4 bases, with 12 bases spanning the gap. Germline V gene lookup returns CDR1 LNHDA and CDR2 SQIVND (reference sequence). CDR3 length equals 15 residues. The CDR3 spells CASSIQTGPNQPQHF. The CDR3 DNA sequence: TGTGCCAGTAGTATACAGACAGGTCCAAATCAGCCCCAGCATTTT.

The chain joins TRBV6-6 to TRBJ1-3; D is undetermined. CDR1 MNHNY and CDR2 SVGAGI come from the germline V gene (reference sequence). With 6 bases removed from V and 2 bases from J, the gap between germline ends came to 8 bases. The CDR3 length is 13 residues. The CDR3 DNA sequence: TGTGCCAGCAGCCTCCCTACTGGAAACACCATATATTTT. It yields the protein CASSLPTGNTIYF.

The chain combines TRBV4-3 with TRBJ2-1; TRBD2 matches 9 bases. Germline V lookup: CDR1 LGHNA, CDR2 YSLEER. Trimming cost V 4 bases and J 6 bases; bases outside gene matches: 13. The CDR3 has 17 amino acids. CDR3 sequence (DNA): TGCGCCAGCAGCCTCTACAGTCTGCGGGGGGGCGGCAATGAGCAGTTCTTC. It translates to CASSLYSLRGGGNEQFF.

V is TRBV27 and J is TRBJ2-1; 8 nucleotides agree with TRBD2. The CDR3 has 15 residues. With 3 bases clipped from V and 5 bases from J, the junction kept 6 bases outside the gene matches. The germline CDR1 and CDR2 sequences are MNHEY and SMNVEV (reference sequence). The CDR3 DNA sequence: TGTGCCAGCAGTTTCTCTGCGGGGGGTGACAATGAGCAGTTCTTC. It translates to CASSFSAGGDNEQFF.

The V and J genes are TRBV9 and TRBJ1-2; 7 bases align to TRBD1. Germline values: CDR1 SGDLS, CDR2 YYNGEE. This CDR3 has 16 residues. V dropped 0 bases and J dropped 3; count of bases not matched to a gene: 8. CDR3 coding DNA: TGTGCCAGCAGCGTAGCCACCAGGGGGGCGGACTATGGCTACACCTTC. It translates to CASSVATRGADYGYTF.

The chain uses TRBV28 and TRBJ2-7, with 9 bases aligning to TRBD2. This CDR3 comprises 16 residues. Germline lookup yields CDR1 MDHEN and CDR2 SYDVKM. J lost 2 bases, V lost 4 bases, and 9 bases had no gene match. The DNA of the CDR3 is TGTGCCAGCAGTTCGGTTGGCGGGGGGGACGCCTACGAGCAGTACTTC. Residues: CASSSVGGGDAYEQYF.

V usage is TRBV10-3 and J usage is TRBJ1-1; 9 bases map to TRBD1. The CDR3 loop spans 16 amino acids. Germline CDR1 is ENHRY and CDR2 is SYGVKD. Losses at the gene ends were 4 bases for V and 3 bases for J; bases not matched to a gene: 9. The CDR3, as DNA: TGTGCCATCAGTGTAGGACAGGGGAGCGAATACACTGAAGCTTTCTTT. The encoded protein is CAISVGQGSEYTEAFF.

The chain has TRBV5-6 and TRBJ2-5; 10 bases agree with TRBD2. The CDR3 sequence is 15 residues long. Germline CDR1 SGHDT, CDR2 YYEEEE. Trimming at V came to 3 bases and at J to 1 base, leaving 3 bases not matched to a gene. CDR3 bases: TGTGCCAGCAGCTGGACTAGCGGAGTCCAAGAGACCCAGTACTTC. Its protein is CASSWTSGVQETQYF.

The chain couples TRBV5-8 to TRBJ2-5; a weak D match, TRBD1 (5 bases). This CDR3 has 14 residues. The V gene's germline CDR1 is SGHTS and CDR2 YDEGEE. Trimming pared 0 bases from V and 6 bases from J, leaving 12 bases between. CDR3 bases: TGTGCCAGCAGCTTGGAGTGGCAGGGCCAGACCCAGTACTTC. Translation: CASSLEWQGQTQYF.

The chain recombines TRBV6-5 with TRBJ2-1; D is possibly TRBD1 (6 bases). V shed 0 bases and J shed 7 bases, with 13 bases lying between them. CDR3 length: 15 residues. Germline V CDR1 and CDR2: MNHEY, SVGAGI. The CDR3 loop is CASSYSLEGGNEQFF. The CDR3 nucleotides read TGTGCCAGCAGTTACTCCCTGGAAGGGGGAAATGAGCAGTTCTTC.

V and J are TRBV19 and TRBJ2-7; 9 positions match TRBD1. The germline CDR1 and CDR2 sequences are LNHDA and SQIVND (reference sequence). There are 16 residues in the CDR3. Trimming removed 4 bases from V and 0 bases from J; junction bases left unmatched: 7. The CDR3 is CASSTRGQGSSYEQYF. The CDR3 DNA reads as TGTGCCAGTAGTACTCGGGGACAGGGAAGCTCCTACGAGCAGTACTTC.

This chain links TRBV7-9 with TRBJ1-1; D may be TRBD1 (6 bases). This CDR3 contains 14 residues. CDR1 is SEHNR and CDR2 is FQNEAQ in the germline V gene (reference sequence). Trimming cost V 5 bases and J 8 bases, with 18 bases left between them. CDR3 in DNA: TGTGCCAGCAGCCCACAGCCCCGGACAGCCGAAGCTTTCTTT. Translated, it gives CASSPQPRTAEAFF.

The chain recombines TRBV5-1 with TRBJ1-5; TRBD1 agrees at 10 bases. The CDR3 runs 15 residues. After removal of 6 bases from V and 7 bases from J, the junction contained 10 bases not matched to a gene. Germline V gene lookup returns CDR1 SGHRS and CDR2 YFSETQ. CDR3 sequence reads: CASTLDPDRGQPQHF. In DNA, the CDR3 is TGCGCCAGCACTCTAGACCCGGACAGGGGGCAGCCCCAGCATTTT. Looking up the rest from reference TRBV5-1 and TRBJ1-5 gives the full variable domain: KAGVTQTPRYLIKTRGQQVTLSCSPISGHRSVSWYQQTPGQGLQFLFEYFSETQRNKGNFPGRFSGRQFSNSRSEMNVSTLELGDSALYLCASTLDPDRGQPQHFGDGTRLSIL.

This rearrangement joins TRBV5-1 to TRBJ2-5, with 9 nucleotides matching TRBD1. Germline assignment: CDR1 SGHRS and CDR2 YFSETQ. J lost 4 bases, V lost 3 bases, and 4 bases had no gene match. CDR3 length: 14 amino acids. Here the CDR3 reads CASSSKQGAETQYF. Here the CDR3 DNA reads TGCGCCAGCAGCTCGAAACAGGGGGCAGAGACCCAGTACTTC.

This sequence joins TRBV29-1 and TRBJ2-7; TRBD1 matches at 7 bases. Per germline, CDR1 SQVTM and CDR2 ANQGSEA. V was pared by 4 bases and J by 4 bases, with 4 bases of the junction left unmatched. The CDR3 runs to 12 residues. This CDR3 reads CSVGYRGYEQYF. CDR3 nucleotides: TGCAGCGTTGGATACAGGGGTTACGAGCAGTACTTC.

The chain uses TRBV18 and TRBJ2-3, with a weak D call TRBD2 (5 bases). Germline V gives CDR1 KGHSH, CDR2 LQKENI. This CDR3 region has 16 residues. V shed 0 bases and J shed 4 bases, with 14 bases lying between them. The CDR3 region has the DNA TGTGCCAGCTCACCACCGACTACCTCTCAGCCAGATACGCAGTATTTT. Translation gives CASSPPTTSQPDTQYF.

The rearrangement uses TRBV28 and TRBJ1-5, with D maybe TRBD1 (5 bases). The CDR3 length is 15 residues. Germline V CDR1 and CDR2: MDHEN, SYDVKM. Trimming removed 8 bases at V and 3 bases at J, with 17 bases between. For the CDR3, the DNA is TGTGCCAGCTGCCCCCGGGAGGGGCTCAATCAGCCCCAGCATTTT. It yields the protein CASCPREGLNQPQHF. The variable domain in full, completed from reference TRBV28 and TRBJ1-5, reads DVKVTQSSRYLVKRTGEKVFLECVQDMDHENMFWYRQDPGLGLRLIYFSYDVKMKEKGDIPEGYSVSREKKERFSLILESASTNQTSMYLCASCPREGLNQPQHFGDGTRLSIL.

This chain uses TRBV11-2 with TRBJ1-4; D unresolved. The CDR3 totals 17 residues. The ends were cut back, 1 base at V and 4 bases at J, with 16 bases in the middle. Germline CDR1 SGHAT, CDR2 FQNNGV. The CDR3: CASSLARTQRGNEKLFF. The CDR3 bases are TGTGCCAGCAGCTTAGCCCGGACTCAGCGGGGTAATGAAAAACTGTTTTTT.

V gene TRBV28 combines with J gene TRBJ1-4; TRBD1 aligns across 7 bases. This CDR3 has 13 amino acids. The J segment lost 4 bases and the V segment lost 10 bases, leaving 6 bases of the junction unmatched. Germline CDR1 is MDHEN and CDR2 is SYDVKM. The CDR3 DNA reads TGTGCCACCCAGGGGGGACTTAATGAAAAACTGTTTTTT. Translated, it gives CATQGGLNEKLFF. The variable domain in full, with the rest retrieved from reference TRBV28 and TRBJ1-4, is DVKVTQSSRYLVKRTGEKVFLECVQDMDHENMFWYRQDPGLGLRLIYFSYDVKMKEKGDIPEGYSVSREKKERFSLILESASTNQTSMYLCATQGGLNEKLFFGSGTQLSVL.

The chain links TRBV19 to TRBJ2-5; 8 positions agree with TRBD1. CDR3 length equals 14 residues. CDR1 is LNHDA, CDR2 SQIVND, per germline (reference sequence). Trimming cost V 6 bases and J 4 bases; bases outside gene matches: 7. Written as DNA, the CDR3 is TGTGCCAGTAGGGAAACAGGGGGTAGAGAGACCCAGTACTTC. Translation: CASRETGGRETQYF.

V is TRBV4-2 and J is TRBJ2-7, with D unclear. This CDR3 spans 11 amino acids. Germline V CDR1 and CDR2: LGHNA, YNFKEQ. The V end was cut by 0 bases, the J end by 7 bases, with 4 bases between. DNA for the CDR3: TGTGCCAGCAGCCAAGATACAGAGCAGTACTTC. Translating gives CASSQDTEQYF.

The chain carries TRBV14 and TRBJ2-7; a possible D gene is TRBD2 (6 bases). Germline values: CDR1 SGHDN, CDR2 FVKESK. The ends were cut back, 3 bases at V and 4 bases at J, with 7 bases in the middle. This CDR3 has 12 residues. CDR3 DNA sequence: TGTGCCAGCAGCCACCGGGGGTACGAGCAGTACTTC. It encodes CASSHRGYEQYF. Combining the CDR3 with reference TRBV14 and TRBJ2-7 gives the whole variable domain EAGVTQFPSHSVIEKGQTVTLRCDPISGHDNLYWYRRVMGKEIKFLLHFVKESKQDESGMPNNRFLAERTGGTYSTLKVQPAELEDSGVYFCASSHRGYEQYFGPGTRLTVT.

CDR3 DNA sequence: TGTGCCAGTAGTACCTCTACTAGCGGGGGATACAATGAGCAGTTCTTC. It encodes CASSTSTSGGYNEQFF. This chain joins TRBV19 and TRBJ2-1, with TRBD2 identical over 11 bases. Trimming removed 4 bases from V and 4 bases from J; junction bases left unmatched: 6. Germline-derived CDR1 and CDR2 are LNHDA and SQIVND (reference sequence). CDR3 size: 16 residues. Supplemented by reference TRBV19 and TRBJ2-1, the full variable domain reads DGGITQSPKYLFRKEGQNVTLSCEQNLNHDAMYWYRQDPGQGLRLIYYSQIVNDFQKGDIAEGYSVSREKKESFPLTVTSAQKNPTAFYLCASSTSTSGGYNEQFFGPGTRLTVL.

This chain joins TRBV9 and TRBJ2-7; TRBD2 might be the D (6 bases). CDR1 and CDR2 (germline): SGDLS, YYNGEE. Deletions cut 4 bases from V and 5 bases from J, with 28 bases between. The CDR3 length is 18 residues. Here the CDR3 DNA reads TGTGCCAGCAGCCCGACCCCCGGATCTGGGACTGCTCTTGACGAGCAGTACTTC. Protein: CASSPTPGSGTALDEQYF.

J is TRBJ1-1 and V is TRBV13, with D perhaps matching TRBD1 (6 bases). The CDR3 totals 14 residues. Germline V gene lookup returns CDR1 PRHDT and CDR2 FYEKMQ (reference sequence). Trimming took off 5 bases at V and 1 base at J, with 11 bases between the two ends. CDR3 bases: TGTGCCAGCAGCGAGGGGGTTAAGAACACTGAAGCTTTCTTT. It yields the protein CASSEGVKNTEAFF.

The rearrangement uses TRBV4-1 and TRBJ2-7; TRBD2 matches 8 bases. Germline CDR1 reads MGHRA; CDR2 reads YSYEKL. This CDR3 has 15 residues. The V gene end was trimmed by 1 base and the J gene end by 6 bases; junction bases not matched to a gene: 8. CDR3 DNA sequence: TGCGCCAGCAGCCAAGTAGGGCAGCGGGGGAGCGAGCAGTACTTC. The encoded protein is CASSQVGQRGSEQYF.

This chain uses TRBV5-1 with TRBJ1-1, with D possibly being TRBD1 (6 bases). The germline V and J ends were trimmed by 4 bases and 2 bases, with 18 bases remaining between them. The CDR3 covers 16 residues. Germline lookup yields CDR1 SGHRS and CDR2 YFSETQ. CDR3 in DNA: TGCGCCAGCAGCCTACAAACGACAGGTTCAAACACTGAAGCTTTCTTT. It encodes CASSLQTTGSNTEAFF.

This rearrangement joins TRBV5-1 to TRBJ2-7, with 10 bases that match TRBD2. V lost 0 bases to trimming and J lost 7 bases; unmatched junction nucleotides: 7. Looked up from germline, CDR1 is SGHRS and CDR2 is YFSETQ. The CDR3 covers 15 residues. The CDR3 bases are TGCGCCAGCAGCTTGGGACTAGCGGGTCCAACGGAGCAGTACTTC. Protein: CASSLGLAGPTEQYF.

V and J are TRBV6-5 and TRBJ1-1, with D possibly matching TRBD1 (5 bases). Germline V gives CDR1 MNHEY, CDR2 SVGAGI. V shed 4 bases and J shed 6 bases, with 21 bases lying between them. The CDR3 spans 16 residues. As DNA, the CDR3 is TGTGCCAGCAGTTGGGCCCACCCGGGGCGGGGGGCTGAAGCTTTCTTT. The encoded protein is CASSWAHPGRGAEAFF.

The gene calls are TRBV11-3 and TRBJ2-7, with 8 bases that match TRBD2. The CDR3 length is 16 residues. The V gene end was trimmed by 0 bases and the J gene end by 1 base; junction bases not matched to a gene: 5. CDR1 and CDR2 (germline): SGHNT, YENEEA. The CDR3 loop is CASSLDSGETSYEQYF. The CDR3 bases are TGTGCCAGCAGCTTAGATAGCGGGGAGACTTCCTACGAGCAGTACTTC. The whole variable domain, remainder taken from reference TRBV11-3 and TRBJ2-7, is EAGVVQSPRYKIIEKKQPVAFWCNPISGHNTLYWYLQNLGQGPELLIRYENEEAVDDSQLPKDRFSAERLKGVDSTLKIQPAELGDSAVYLCASSLDSGETSYEQYFGPGTRLTVT.